This T cell receptor beta chain was captured in a study of blood T cell repertoires in COVID-19. As for the study in general: Acute-phase and convalescent COVID-19 samples originated in the United States, Italy and Spain. PBMCs, B-cell-depleted T cells, or T cells were the source of the cDNA or gDNA that made up the material.

Profiled with immunoSEQ multiplex PCR; TCRdb holds only in-frame clones, not every one. The sample includes fewer than 60,000 clones, roughly 90% of them seen just once. V lost 2 bases and J lost 1, with 5 bases in between. The CDR3 covers 13 residues. CDR1 and CDR2 (germline): LNHDA, SQIVND (reference sequence). The TCR sequence derives from a human donor in a cohort sampled during active COVID-19. Material for sequencing was peripheral blood. The J gene is TRBJ1-1, the V gene TRBV19, with D unclear. The CDR3 nucleotides read TGTGCCAGTAGTATACAGGAGAACACTGAAGCTTTCTTT. As protein: CASSIQENTEAFF.